These T cell receptor beta chains were read from a single sample in a study of cytomegalovirus exposure and HLA in healthy donors. Here immunoSEQ multiplex PCR was the method, and the copy in TCRdb shows in-frame clones only, minus some. The sample shows about 130,000 clones, more than 75% of them seen only once. The specimen sequenced was PBMCs. Receptor source: a young man in good health and CMV-seropositive. CDR3s include the opening cysteine and the closing phenylalanine or tryptophan. The order of the fields is clone size, J gene, D gene, V gene, CDR3 protein, CDR3 DNA. D genes are given only for firm matches. Not all rows give a size; the values are once, few, many and, for expanded clones, a class.

size: NA; J: TRBJ2-7; D: TRBD2; V: TRBV2; CDR3: CASRSGEHEYF; DNA: TGTGCCAGCAGGAGCGGGGAGCATGAGTACTTC
size: NA; J: TRBJ2-7; D: TRBD1; V: TRBV27; CDR3: CASSWDTRGEQYF; DNA: TGTGCCAGCAGTTGGGACACCAGGGGGGAGCAGTACTTC
size: NA; J: TRBJ2-5; D: NA; V: TRBV11-2; CDR3: CASSPKNRARETQYF; DNA: TGTGCCAGCAGCCCTAAAAACAGGGCGAGGGAGACCCAGTACTTC
size: NA; J: TRBJ2-7; D: TRBD2; V: TRBV7-2; CDR3: CASSLTGGGSSYEQYF; DNA: TGTGCCAGCAGCTTAACTGGCGGGGGGAGCTCCTACGAGCAGTACTTC
size: NA; J: TRBJ2-7; D: TRBD1; V: TRBV27; CDR3: CASSLQGVYEQYF; DNA: TGTGCCAGCAGTTTACAGGGGGTATACGAGCAGTACTTC
size: NA; J: TRBJ1-5; D: NA; V: TRBV7-6; CDR3: CASSLAPGNQPQHF; DNA: TGTGCCAGCAGCTTAGCCCCAGGCAATCAGCCCCAGCATTTT
size: NA; J: TRBJ1-1; D: TRBD1; V: TRBV27; CDR3: CASTLGQGATEAFF; DNA: TGTGCCAGCACCTTGGGACAGGGGGCTACTGAAGCTTTCTTT
size: NA; J: TRBJ2-7; D: NA; V: TRBV5-4; CDR3: CASSPHRQVSYEQYF; DNA: TGTGCCAGCAGCCCTCACAGACAGGTCTCCTACGAGCAGTACTTC
size: NA; J: TRBJ2-1; D: TRBD2; V: TRBV27; CDR3: CASSWRLAGANEQFF; DNA: TGTGCCAGCAGTTGGCGACTAGCGGGAGCCAATGAGCAGTTCTTC
size: NA; J: TRBJ2-7; D: NA; V: TRBV28; CDR3: CASSPPSSYEQYF; DNA: TGTGCCAGCAGTCCCCCTTCCTCCTACGAGCAGTACTTC
size: NA; J: TRBJ2-3; D: NA; V: TRBV7-2; CDR3: CASTAVSTDTQYF; DNA: TGTGCCAGCACGGCGGTTAGCACAGATACGCAGTATTTT
size: NA; J: TRBJ2-5; D: NA; V: TRBV18; CDR3: CASSTYRGRGIKETQYF; DNA: TGTGCCAGCTCAACCTACAGGGGGAGGGGTATCAAGGAGACCCAGTACTTC
size: NA; J: TRBJ2-1; D: TRBD2; V: TRBV13; CDR3: CASSLRPSGTANEQFF; DNA: TGTGCCAGCAGCTTACGGCCTAGCGGGACGGCGAATGAGCAGTTCTTC
size: once; J: TRBJ1-3; D: TRBD1; V: TRBV28; CDR3: CASSGRDSFTGNTIYF; DNA: TGTGCCAGCAGTGGAAGGGACAGCTTTACTGGAAACACCATATATTTT
size: once; J: TRBJ2-5; D: NA; V: TRBV2; CDR3: CASSRQLQETQYF; DNA: TGTGCCAGCAGTCGGCAACTACAAGAGACCCAGTACTTC
size: NA; J: TRBJ1-1; D: TRBD1; V: TRBV28; CDR3: CASSPTQGRNTEAFF; DNA: TGTGCCAGCAGCCCGACACAGGGGCGAAACACTGAAGCTTTCTTT
size: NA; J: TRBJ2-3; D: TRBD2; V: TRBV5-6; CDR3: CASSLVELAGVRYF; DNA: TGTGCCAGCAGCTTGGTGGAACTAGCGGGAGTTCGGTATTTT
size: NA; J: TRBJ2-1; D: TRBD2; V: TRBV7-2; CDR3: CASRLTSGRFFDEQFF; DNA: TGTGCCAGCAGGCTGACTAGCGGGAGGTTCTTCGATGAGCAGTTCTTC
size: NA; J: TRBJ2-3; D: NA; V: TRBV29-1; CDR3: CSVEVRGTDTQYF; DNA: TGCAGCGTTGAGGTCAGGGGCACAGATACGCAGTATTTT
size: few; J: TRBJ2-1; D: NA; V: TRBV4-3; CDR3: CASSQDGGDNEQFF; DNA: TGCGCCAGCAGCCAAGATGGCGGGGACAATGAGCAGTTCTTC
size: NA; J: TRBJ2-2; D: NA; V: TRBV29-1; CDR3: CSVQQRLSGRELFF; DNA: TGCAGCGTTCAACAAAGACTAAGTGGTCGGGAGCTGTTTTTT
size: NA; J: TRBJ2-5; D: TRBD2; V: TRBV11-3; CDR3: CASSLGTSSRQETQYF; DNA: TGTGCCAGCAGCTTAGGGACTAGCAGTCGCCAAGAGACCCAGTACTTC
size: NA; J: TRBJ2-6; D: NA; V: TRBV30; CDR3: CAWSQGQAGANVLTF; DNA: TGTGCCTGGTCGCAGGGTCAGGCTGGGGCCAACGTCCTGACTTTC
size: NA; J: TRBJ1-2; D: NA; V: TRBV6-1; CDR3: CASSELKAGRGYTF; DNA: TGTGCCAGCAGTGAACTGAAGGCGGGTCGAGGCTACACCTTC
size: NA; J: TRBJ2-2; D: NA; V: TRBV4-2; CDR3: CASSPESPNRRGGGTGELFF; DNA: TGTGCCAGCAGCCCCGAATCCCCGAATCGGCGGGGAGGTGGCACCGGGGAGCTGTTTTTT
size: NA; J: TRBJ1-5; D: NA; V: TRBV28; CDR3: CANLNQPQHF; DNA: TGTGCCAACTTGAATCAGCCCCAGCATTTT
size: NA; J: TRBJ2-1; D: NA; V: TRBV9; CDR3: CASSVASVLSEQFF; DNA: TGTGCCAGCAGCGTGGCTAGCGTACTGAGTGAGCAGTTCTTC
size: once; J: TRBJ1-4; D: NA; V: TRBV30; CDR3: CAWNYGGVNEKLFF; DNA: TGTGCCTGGAACTACGGGGGGGTTAATGAAAAACTGTTTTTT
size: few; J: TRBJ2-1; D: TRBD2; V: TRBV6-1; CDR3: CASSVQAGGPNEQFF; DNA: TGTGCCAGCAGTGTCCAGGCGGGAGGGCCGAATGAGCAGTTCTTC
size: few; J: TRBJ2-7; D: NA; V: TRBV28; CDR3: CASSQGLRGEQYF; DNA: TGTGCCAGCAGTCAGGGCCTCCGTGGGGAGCAGTACTTC
size: NA; J: TRBJ2-7; D: NA; V: TRBV4-1; CDR3: CASSQVSREPEQYF; DNA: TGCGCCAGCAGCCAAGTTTCCAGGGAACCCGAGCAGTACTTC
size: NA; J: TRBJ1-5; D: NA; V: TRBV19; CDR3: CASIRGNNQPQHF; DNA: TGTGCCAGTATCCGGGGGAACAATCAGCCCCAGCATTTT
size: NA; J: TRBJ2-5; D: TRBD2; V: TRBV15; CDR3: CATSRVTSGKETQYF; DNA: TGTGCCACCAGCAGAGTGACTAGCGGGAAGGAGACCCAGTACTTC
size: NA; J: TRBJ2-7; D: TRBD1; V: TRBV5-5; CDR3: CASSFLRDSSYEQYF; DNA: TGTGCCAGCAGCTTCCTCCGGGACAGCTCCTACGAGCAGTACTTC
size: few; J: TRBJ1-1; D: NA; V: TRBV19; CDR3: CASRVYTEAFF; DNA: TGTGCCAGCCGAGTCTACACTGAAGCTTTCTTT
size: NA; J: TRBJ2-1; D: TRBD2; V: TRBV11-2; CDR3: CASSLFRLAGGEQFF; DNA: TGTGCCAGCAGCTTATTTCGGCTAGCGGGAGGAGAGCAGTTCTTC
size: NA; J: TRBJ2-7; D: TRBD2; V: TRBV9; CDR3: CASGRAGGHEQYF; DNA: TGTGCCAGCGGACGGGCGGGAGGGCACGAGCAGTACTTC
size: few; J: TRBJ2-3; D: TRBD2; V: TRBV7-8; CDR3: CASSLAVTSGSWGTDTQYF; DNA: TGTGCCAGCAGCTTAGCTGTGACTAGCGGGAGTTGGGGCACAGATACGCAGTATTTT
size: NA; J: TRBJ2-7; D: TRBD1; V: TRBV7-2; CDR3: CASSLGQGISYEQYF; DNA: TGTGCCAGCAGCCTTGGACAGGGAATCTCCTACGAGCAGTACTTC
size: NA; J: TRBJ1-2; D: NA; V: TRBV5-8; CDR3: CASTQSRGTNYGYTF; DNA: TGTGCCAGCACCCAAAGCAGGGGAACTAACTATGGCTACACCTTC
size: NA; J: TRBJ1-2; D: TRBD1; V: TRBV7-9; CDR3: CASSLGDRGHGYTF; DNA: TGTGCCAGCAGCTTAGGGGACAGGGGTCACGGCTACACCTTC
size: NA; J: TRBJ2-1; D: NA; V: TRBV27; CDR3: CASRKEGGLPSREQFF; DNA: TGTGCCAGCAGGAAGGAGGGAGGTCTCCCGTCTCGTGAGCAGTTCTTC
size: once; J: TRBJ1-3; D: TRBD1; V: TRBV9; CDR3: CASSPETGSGNTIYF; DNA: TGTGCCAGCAGCCCCGAGACAGGGTCTGGAAACACCATATATTTT
size: NA; J: TRBJ2-7; D: TRBD1; V: TRBV5-6; CDR3: CASSLGETGGTQYF; DNA: TGTGCCAGCAGCTTAGGGGAGACAGGGGGTACTCAGTACTTC
size: NA; J: TRBJ2-7; D: NA; V: TRBV19; CDR3: CASRINSGRGYKQYF; DNA: TGTGCCAGCCGAATTAACTCGGGTAGAGGTTACAAGCAGTACTTC
size: NA; J: TRBJ1-4; D: NA; V: TRBV5-1; CDR3: CASSLEGQGFELFF; DNA: TGCGCCAGCAGCTTGGAGGGGCAGGGCTTCGAACTGTTTTTT
size: NA; J: TRBJ1-3; D: NA; V: TRBV5-1; CDR3: CASSSQAAGNTIYF; DNA: TGCGCCAGCAGCTCCCAGGCCGCGGGGAACACCATATATTTT
size: NA; J: TRBJ2-2; D: TRBD1; V: TRBV25-1; CDR3: CASMVQGASNTGELFF; DNA: TGTGCCAGCATGGTGCAGGGGGCATCGAACACCGGGGAGCTGTTTTTT
size: NA; J: TRBJ2-3; D: TRBD2; V: TRBV9; CDR3: CASSVGTSGRWSPDTQYF; DNA: TGTGCCAGCAGCGTAGGAACTAGCGGGAGGTGGTCCCCAGATACGCAGTATTTT
size: NA; J: TRBJ2-5; D: TRBD2; V: TRBV5-5; CDR3: CASSPSGRGETQYF; DNA: TGTGCCAGCAGCCCTAGCGGGAGGGGCGAGACCCAGTACTTC
size: NA; J: TRBJ1-2; D: TRBD1; V: TRBV28; CDR3: CASRSGTAYGYTF; DNA: TGTGCCAGCAGGTCGGGGACAGCGTATGGCTACACCTTC
size: NA; J: TRBJ2-1; D: TRBD1; V: TRBV6-1; CDR3: CASSPPGQSLEQFF; DNA: TGTGCCAGCAGTCCGCCGGGACAGTCCCTGGAGCAGTTCTTC
size: NA; J: TRBJ2-1; D: TRBD1; V: TRBV9; CDR3: CASSTRRQGPYNEQFF; DNA: TGTGCCAGCAGCACACGACGACAGGGCCCCTACAATGAGCAGTTCTTC
size: NA; J: TRBJ2-1; D: NA; V: TRBV6-5; CDR3: CASSTSGYNEQFF; DNA: TGTGCCAGCAGTACTTCAGGGTACAATGAGCAGTTCTTC
size: NA; J: TRBJ2-7; D: NA; V: TRBV15; CDR3: CATSRGRDTRYEQYF; DNA: TGTGCCACCAGCAGAGGTCGGGACACTAGATACGAGCAGTACTTC